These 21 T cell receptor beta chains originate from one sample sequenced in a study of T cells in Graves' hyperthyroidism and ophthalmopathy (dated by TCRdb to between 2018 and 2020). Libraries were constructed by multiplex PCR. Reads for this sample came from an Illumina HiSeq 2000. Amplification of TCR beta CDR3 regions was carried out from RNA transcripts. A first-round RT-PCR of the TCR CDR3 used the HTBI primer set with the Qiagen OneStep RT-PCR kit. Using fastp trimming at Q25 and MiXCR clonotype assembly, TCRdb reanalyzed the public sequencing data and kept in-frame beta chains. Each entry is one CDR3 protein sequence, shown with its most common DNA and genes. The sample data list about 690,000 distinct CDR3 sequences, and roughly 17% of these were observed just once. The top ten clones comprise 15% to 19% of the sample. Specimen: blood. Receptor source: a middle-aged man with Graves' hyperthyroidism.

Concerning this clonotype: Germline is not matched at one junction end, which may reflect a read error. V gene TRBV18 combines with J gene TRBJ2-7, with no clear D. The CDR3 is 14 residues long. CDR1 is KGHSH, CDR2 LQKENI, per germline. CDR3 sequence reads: CANSPLDGSYEQYF. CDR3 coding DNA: TGTGCCAACTCACCACTGGACGGTTCCTACGAGCAGTACTTC.

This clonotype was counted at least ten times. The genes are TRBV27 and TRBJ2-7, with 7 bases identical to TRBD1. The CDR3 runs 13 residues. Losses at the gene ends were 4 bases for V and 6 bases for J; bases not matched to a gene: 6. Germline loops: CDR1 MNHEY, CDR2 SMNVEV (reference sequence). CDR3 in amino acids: CASSYGQELEQYF. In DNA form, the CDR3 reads TGTGCCAGCAGTTACGGACAGGAGCTCGAGCAGTACTTC.

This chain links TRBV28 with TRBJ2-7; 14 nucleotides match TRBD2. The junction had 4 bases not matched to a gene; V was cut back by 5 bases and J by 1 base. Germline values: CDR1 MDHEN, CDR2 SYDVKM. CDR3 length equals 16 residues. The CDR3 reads CASSGTSGSRSYEQYF. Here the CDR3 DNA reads TGTGCCAGCAGTGGGACTAGCGGGAGTCGTTCCTACGAGCAGTACTTC.

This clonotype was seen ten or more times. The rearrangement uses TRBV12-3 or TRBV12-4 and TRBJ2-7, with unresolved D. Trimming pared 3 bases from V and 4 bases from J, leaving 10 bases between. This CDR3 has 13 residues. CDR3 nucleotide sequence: TGTGCCAGCAGTTTGGGATGGAGTTACGAGCAGTACTTC. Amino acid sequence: CASSLGWSYEQYF.

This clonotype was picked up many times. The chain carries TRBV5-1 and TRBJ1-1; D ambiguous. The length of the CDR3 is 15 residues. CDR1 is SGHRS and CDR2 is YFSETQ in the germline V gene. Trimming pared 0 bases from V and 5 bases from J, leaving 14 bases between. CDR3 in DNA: TGCGCCAGCAGCTTGGAGGGCAGCGGGTGGACTGAAGCTTTCTTT. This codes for CASSLEGSGWTEAFF.

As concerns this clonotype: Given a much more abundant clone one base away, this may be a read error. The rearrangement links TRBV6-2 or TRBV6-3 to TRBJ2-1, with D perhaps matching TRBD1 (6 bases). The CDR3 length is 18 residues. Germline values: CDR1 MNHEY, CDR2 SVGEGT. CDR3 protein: CDSSYSRSWTEVDNEQFF. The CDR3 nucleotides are TGTGACAGCAGTTACTCACGTTCCTGGACAGAGGTCGACAATGAGCAGTTCTTC.

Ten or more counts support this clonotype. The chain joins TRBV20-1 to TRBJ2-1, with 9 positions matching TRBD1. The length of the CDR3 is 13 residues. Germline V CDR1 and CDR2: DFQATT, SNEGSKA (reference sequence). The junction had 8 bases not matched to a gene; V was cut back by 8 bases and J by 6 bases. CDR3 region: CSNRGRRSNEQFF. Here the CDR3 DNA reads TGCAGTAACAGGGGGCGCCGGAGCAATGAGCAGTTCTTC.

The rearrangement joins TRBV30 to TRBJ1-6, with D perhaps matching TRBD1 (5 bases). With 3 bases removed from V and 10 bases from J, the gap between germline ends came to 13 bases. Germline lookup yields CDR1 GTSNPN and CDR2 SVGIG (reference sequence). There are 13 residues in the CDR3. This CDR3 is CAWRRGPGSPLHF. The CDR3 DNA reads TGTGCCTGGAGGAGGGGCCCGGGGTCACCCCTCCACTTT. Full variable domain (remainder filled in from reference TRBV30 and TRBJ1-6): SQTIHQWPATLVQPVGSPLSLECTVEGTSNPNLYWYRQAAGRGLQLLFYSVGIGQISSEVPQNLSASRPQDRQFILSSKKLLLSDSGFYLCAWRRGPGSPLHFGNGTRLTVT.

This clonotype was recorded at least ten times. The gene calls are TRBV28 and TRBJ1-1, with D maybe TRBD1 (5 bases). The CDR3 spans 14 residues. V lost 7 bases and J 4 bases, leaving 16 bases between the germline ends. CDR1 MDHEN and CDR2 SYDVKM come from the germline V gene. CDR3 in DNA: TGTGCCAGCACCTCCTGGGACTCATCCACTGAAGCTTTCTTT. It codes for CASTSWDSSTEAFF.

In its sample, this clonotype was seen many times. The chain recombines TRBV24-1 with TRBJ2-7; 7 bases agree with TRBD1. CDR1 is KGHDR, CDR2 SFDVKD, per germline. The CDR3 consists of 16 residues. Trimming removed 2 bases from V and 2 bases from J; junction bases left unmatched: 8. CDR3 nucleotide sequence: TGTGCCACCAGTGATTACGACAGGGTAGGCCCCTACGAGCAGTACTTC. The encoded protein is CATSDYDRVGPYEQYF.

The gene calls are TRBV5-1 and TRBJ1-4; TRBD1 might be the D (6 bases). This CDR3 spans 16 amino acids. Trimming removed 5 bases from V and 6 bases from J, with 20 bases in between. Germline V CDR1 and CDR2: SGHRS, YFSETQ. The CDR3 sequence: CASSIDRSDLDEKLFF. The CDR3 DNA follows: TGCGCCAGCAGTATCGACAGGTCTGATTTAGATGAAAAACTGTTTTTT.

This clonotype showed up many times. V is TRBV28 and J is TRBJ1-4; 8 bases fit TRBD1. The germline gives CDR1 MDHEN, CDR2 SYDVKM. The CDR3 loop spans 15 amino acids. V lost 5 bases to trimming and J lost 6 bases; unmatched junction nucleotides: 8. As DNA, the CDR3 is TGTGCCAGCAGTCATGAGCAGGGGGCTGATGAAAAACTGTTTTTT. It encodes CASSHEQGADEKLFF. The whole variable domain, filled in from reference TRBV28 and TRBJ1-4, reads DVKVTQSSRYLVKRTGEKVFLECVQDMDHENMFWYRQDPGLGLRLIYFSYDVKMKEKGDIPEGYSVSREKKERFSLILESASTNQTSMYLCASSHEQGADEKLFFGSGTQLSVL.

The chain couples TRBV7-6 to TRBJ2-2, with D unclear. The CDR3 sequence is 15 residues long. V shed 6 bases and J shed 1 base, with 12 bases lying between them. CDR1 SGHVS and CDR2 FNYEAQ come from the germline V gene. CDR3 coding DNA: TGTGCCAGCAGGGCTGCGATCGGGAACACCGGGGAGCTGTTTTTT. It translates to CASRAAIGNTGELFF.

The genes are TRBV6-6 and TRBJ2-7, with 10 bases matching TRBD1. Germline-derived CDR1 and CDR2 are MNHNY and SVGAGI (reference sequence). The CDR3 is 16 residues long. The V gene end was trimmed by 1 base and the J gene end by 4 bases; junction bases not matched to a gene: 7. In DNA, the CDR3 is TGTGCCAGCAGTTACTACGGGACAGGGGCCAGGTACGAGCAGTACTTC. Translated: CASSYYGTGARYEQYF.

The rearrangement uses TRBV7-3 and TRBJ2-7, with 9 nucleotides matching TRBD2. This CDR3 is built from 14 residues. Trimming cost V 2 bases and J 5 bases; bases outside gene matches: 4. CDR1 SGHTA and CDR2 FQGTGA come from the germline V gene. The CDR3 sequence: CASSLAGGGDEQYF. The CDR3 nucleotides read TGTGCCAGCAGCTTAGCGGGAGGGGGTGACGAGCAGTACTTC.

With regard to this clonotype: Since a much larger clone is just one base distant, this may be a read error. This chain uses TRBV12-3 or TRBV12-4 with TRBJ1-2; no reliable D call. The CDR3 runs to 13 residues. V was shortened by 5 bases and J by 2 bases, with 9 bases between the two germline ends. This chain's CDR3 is CASSPDENYGYTF. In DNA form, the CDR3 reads TGTGCCAGCAGTCCCGACGAGAACTATGGCTACACCTTC.

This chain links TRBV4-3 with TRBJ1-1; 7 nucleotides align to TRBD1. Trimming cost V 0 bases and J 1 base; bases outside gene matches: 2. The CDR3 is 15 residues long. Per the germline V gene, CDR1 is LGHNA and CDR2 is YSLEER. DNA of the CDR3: TGCGCCAGCAGCCAAGAGGACAGGAGGAACACTGAAGCTTTCTTT. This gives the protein CASSQEDRRNTEAFF.

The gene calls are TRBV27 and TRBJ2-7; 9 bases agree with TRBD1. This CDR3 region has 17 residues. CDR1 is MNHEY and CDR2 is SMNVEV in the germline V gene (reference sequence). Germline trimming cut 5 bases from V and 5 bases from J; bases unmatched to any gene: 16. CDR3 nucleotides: TGTGCCAGCAGTCTCAGCCCTCGGGACAGGGAAACCCACGAGCAGTACTTC. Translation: CASSLSPRDRETHEQYF.

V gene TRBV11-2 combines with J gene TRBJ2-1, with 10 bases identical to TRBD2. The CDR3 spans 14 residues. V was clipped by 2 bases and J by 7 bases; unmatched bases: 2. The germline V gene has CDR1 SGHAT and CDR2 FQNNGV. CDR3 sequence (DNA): TGTGCCAGCAGCTTAACTAGCGGGGTTAATGAGCAGTTCTTC. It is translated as CASSLTSGVNEQFF. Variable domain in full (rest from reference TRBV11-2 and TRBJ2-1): EAGVAQSPRYKIIEKRQSVAFWCNPISGHATLYWYQQILGQGPKLLIQFQNNGVVDDSQLPKDRFSAERLKGVDSTLKIQPAKLEDSAVYLCASSLTSGVNEQFFGPGTRLTVL.

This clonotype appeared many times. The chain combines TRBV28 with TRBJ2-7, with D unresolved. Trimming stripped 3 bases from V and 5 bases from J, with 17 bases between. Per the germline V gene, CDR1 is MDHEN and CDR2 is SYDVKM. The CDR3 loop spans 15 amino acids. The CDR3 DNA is TGTGCCAGCAGTTTGGCGAGTCCAGACCGCCACGAGCAGTACTTC. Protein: CASSLASPDRHEQYF.

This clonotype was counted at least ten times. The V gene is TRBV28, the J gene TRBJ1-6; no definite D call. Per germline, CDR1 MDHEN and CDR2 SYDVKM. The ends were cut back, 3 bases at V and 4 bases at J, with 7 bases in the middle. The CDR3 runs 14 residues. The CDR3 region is CASSLSVYNSPLHF. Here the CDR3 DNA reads TGTGCCAGCAGTTTGTCTGTGTATAATTCACCCCTCCACTTT.